The T cell receptor (beta chain) under discussion was sequenced for a study of graft-versus-host responses after intestinal transplantation. Study overall: Following induction with anti-thymocyte globulin, all recipients were given tacrolimus and steroids for two to three years.

For this clone: Its antigen is currently unknown.

Measured with immunoSEQ multiplex PCR; TCRdb has only the in-frame clones, and not every one. The sample has around 25,000 clones; roughly 82% are singletons. Study-wide points: Peak levels of circulating GvH clones tracked with early post-transplant HvG declines. GvH clones were found in recipient marrow; some appeared first in ileum or blood.

The TCR comes from a human donor who received an intestinal transplant. The sequencing here drew on unstimulated CD4+ T cells sorted from spleen or lymph node cells, taken before intestinal transplant.

The chain's CDR3 is CSVEDATGTVRDTQYF. The CDR3 nucleotides are TGCAGCGTTGAAGACGCGACCGGGACTGTGAGAGATACGCAGTATTTT. This rearrangement joins TRBV29-1 to TRBJ2-3, with D maybe TRBD2 (6 bases). Germline CDR1 and CDR2: SQVTM and ANQGSEA. V was clipped by 0 bases and J by 5 bases, with 18 bases between them. The CDR3 is made up of 16 amino acids.